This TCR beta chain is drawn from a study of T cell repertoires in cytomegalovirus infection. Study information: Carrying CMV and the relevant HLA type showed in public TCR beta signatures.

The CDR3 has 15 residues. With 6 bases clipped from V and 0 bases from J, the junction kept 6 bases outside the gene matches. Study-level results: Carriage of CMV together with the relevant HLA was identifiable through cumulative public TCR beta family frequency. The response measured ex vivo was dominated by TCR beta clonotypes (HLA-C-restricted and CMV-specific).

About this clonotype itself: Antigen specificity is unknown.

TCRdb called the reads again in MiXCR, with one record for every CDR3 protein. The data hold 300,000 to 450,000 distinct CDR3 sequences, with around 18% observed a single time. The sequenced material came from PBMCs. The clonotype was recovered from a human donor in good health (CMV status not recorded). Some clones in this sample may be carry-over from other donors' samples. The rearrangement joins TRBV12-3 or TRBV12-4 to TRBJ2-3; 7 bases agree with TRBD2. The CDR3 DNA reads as TGTGCCAGCAGGGGGACTACCTCGAGCACAGATACGCAGTATTTT. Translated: CASRGTTSSTDTQYF.